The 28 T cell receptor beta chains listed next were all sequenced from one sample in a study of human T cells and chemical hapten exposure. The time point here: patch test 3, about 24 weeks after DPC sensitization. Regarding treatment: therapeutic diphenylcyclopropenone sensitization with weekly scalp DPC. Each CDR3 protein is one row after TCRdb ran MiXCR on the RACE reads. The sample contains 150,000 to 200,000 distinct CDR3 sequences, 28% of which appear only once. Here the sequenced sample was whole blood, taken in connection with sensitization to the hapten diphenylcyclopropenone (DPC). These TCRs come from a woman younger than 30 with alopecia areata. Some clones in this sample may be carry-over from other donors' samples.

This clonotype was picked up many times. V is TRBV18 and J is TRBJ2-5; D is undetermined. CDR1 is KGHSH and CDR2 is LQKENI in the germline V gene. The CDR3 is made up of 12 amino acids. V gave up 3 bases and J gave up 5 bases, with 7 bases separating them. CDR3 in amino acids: CASSPGRETQYF. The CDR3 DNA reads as TGTGCCAGCTCACCTGGGCGGGAGACCCAGTACTTC.

This CDR3 is CASSFEREVYVSTGELFF. In DNA, the CDR3 is TGCGCCAGCAGCTTCGAGCGGGAGGTTTATGTGAGCACCGGGGAGCTGTTTTTT. The chain uses TRBV5-1 and TRBJ2-2; TRBD2 matches 9 bases. The CDR3 has 18 residues. Trimming took 2 bases from V and 4 from J; bases not matched to a gene: 12. Germline-derived CDR1 and CDR2 are SGHRS and YFSETQ.

The CDR3 protein is CASSQEVGTGGEDTDTQYF. The CDR3 DNA sequence: TGCGCCAGCAGCCAAGAAGTGGGGACCGGCGGGGAAGACACAGATACGCAGTATTTT. This rearrangement joins TRBV4-3 to TRBJ2-3, with D perhaps matching TRBD2 (6 bases). Germline CDR1 and CDR2: LGHNA and YSLEER. The CDR3 covers 19 residues. Trimming removed 0 bases from V and 2 bases from J, with 21 bases in between.

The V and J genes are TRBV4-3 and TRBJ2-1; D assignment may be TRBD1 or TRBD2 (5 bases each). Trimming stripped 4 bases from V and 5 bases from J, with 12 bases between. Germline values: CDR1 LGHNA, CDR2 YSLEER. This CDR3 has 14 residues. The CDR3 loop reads CASSPGTLDNEQFF. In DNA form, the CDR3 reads TGCGCCAGCAGCCCCGGGACGCTGGACAATGAGCAGTTCTTC.

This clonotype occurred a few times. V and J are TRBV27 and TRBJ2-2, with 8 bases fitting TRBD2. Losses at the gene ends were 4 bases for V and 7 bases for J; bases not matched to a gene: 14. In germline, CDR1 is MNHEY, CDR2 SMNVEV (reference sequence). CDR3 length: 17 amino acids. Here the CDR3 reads CASSSVPGLVVLGELFF. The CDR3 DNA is TGTGCCAGCAGTTCCGTCCCGGGACTAGTGGTTCTCGGGGAGCTGTTTTTT.

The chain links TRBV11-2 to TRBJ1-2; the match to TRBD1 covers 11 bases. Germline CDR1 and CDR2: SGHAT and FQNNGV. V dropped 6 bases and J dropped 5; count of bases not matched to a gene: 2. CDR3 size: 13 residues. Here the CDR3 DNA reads TGTGCCAGCAGACGGGACAGGGGGTATGGCTACACCTTC. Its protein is CASRRDRGYGYTF.

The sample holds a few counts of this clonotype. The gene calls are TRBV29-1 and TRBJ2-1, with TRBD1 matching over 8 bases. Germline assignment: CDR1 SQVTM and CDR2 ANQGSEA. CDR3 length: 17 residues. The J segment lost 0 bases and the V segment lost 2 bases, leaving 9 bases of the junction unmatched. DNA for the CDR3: TGCAGCGTTGAATCCGGACAGGGCTTAAGCTCCTACAATGAGCAGTTCTTC. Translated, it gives CSVESGQGLSSYNEQFF.

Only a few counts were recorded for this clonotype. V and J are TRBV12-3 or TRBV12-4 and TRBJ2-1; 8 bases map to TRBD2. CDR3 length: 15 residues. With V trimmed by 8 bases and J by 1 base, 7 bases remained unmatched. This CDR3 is CASRPGGASYNEQFF. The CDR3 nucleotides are TGTGCCAGCCGACCCGGGGGGGCTTCCTACAATGAGCAGTTCTTC.

The CDR3 DNA reads TGTGCCATCAGCAACATAGCGGGAGTAGAGACCCAGTACTTC. Its translation is CAISNIAGVETQYF. The rearrangement links TRBV10-3 to TRBJ2-5; TRBD2 matches 9 bases. From germline, CDR1 is ENHRY and CDR2 SYGVKD. The CDR3 is 14 residues long. Trimming took 6 bases from V and 4 from J; bases not matched to a gene: 6.

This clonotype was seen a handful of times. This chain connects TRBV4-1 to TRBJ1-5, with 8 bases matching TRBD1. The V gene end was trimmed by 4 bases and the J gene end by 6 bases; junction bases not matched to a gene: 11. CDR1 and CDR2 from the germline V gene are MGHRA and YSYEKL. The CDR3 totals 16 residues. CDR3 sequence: CASSLRSGQGLQPQHF. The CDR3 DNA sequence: TGCGCCAGCAGCCTCAGATCCGGACAGGGACTTCAGCCCCAGCATTTT.

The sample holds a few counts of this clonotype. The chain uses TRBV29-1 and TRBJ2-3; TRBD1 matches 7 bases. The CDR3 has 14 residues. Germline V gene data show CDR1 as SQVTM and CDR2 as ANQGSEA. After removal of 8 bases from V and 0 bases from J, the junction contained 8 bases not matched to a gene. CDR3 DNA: TGCAGCACGAGACAGGGTACAAGCACAGATACGCAGTATTTT. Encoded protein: CSTRQGTSTDTQYF.

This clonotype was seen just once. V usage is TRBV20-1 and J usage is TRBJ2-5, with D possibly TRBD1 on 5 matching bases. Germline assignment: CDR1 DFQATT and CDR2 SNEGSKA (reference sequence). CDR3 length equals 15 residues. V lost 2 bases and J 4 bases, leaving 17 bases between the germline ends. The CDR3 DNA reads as TGCAGTGCTAGATCGCCCCAGGGTCTAGGAGAGACCCAGTACTTC. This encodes CSARSPQGLGETQYF.

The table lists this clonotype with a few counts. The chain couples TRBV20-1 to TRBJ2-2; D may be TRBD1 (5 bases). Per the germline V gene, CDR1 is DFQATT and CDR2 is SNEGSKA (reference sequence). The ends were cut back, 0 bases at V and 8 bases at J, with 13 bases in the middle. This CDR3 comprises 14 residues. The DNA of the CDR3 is TGCAGTGCTAGAGATAGGCAGGGAAGAGGGGAGCTGTTTTTT. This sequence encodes CSARDRQGRGELFF.

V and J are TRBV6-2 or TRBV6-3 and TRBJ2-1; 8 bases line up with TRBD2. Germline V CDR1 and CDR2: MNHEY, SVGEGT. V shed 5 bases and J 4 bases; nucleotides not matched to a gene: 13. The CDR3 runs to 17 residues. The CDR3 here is CASSRTISGTPYNEQFF. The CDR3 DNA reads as TGTGCCAGCAGTCGAACCATTAGCGGGACACCTTACAATGAGCAGTTCTTC.

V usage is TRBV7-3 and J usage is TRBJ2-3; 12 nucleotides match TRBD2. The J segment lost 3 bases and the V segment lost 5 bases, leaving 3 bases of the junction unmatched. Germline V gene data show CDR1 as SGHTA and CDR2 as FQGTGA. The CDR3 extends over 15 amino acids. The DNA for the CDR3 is TGTGCCAGCAGCCGAACTAGCGGGGGGACAGATACGCAGTATTTT. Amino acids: CASSRTSGGTDTQYF.

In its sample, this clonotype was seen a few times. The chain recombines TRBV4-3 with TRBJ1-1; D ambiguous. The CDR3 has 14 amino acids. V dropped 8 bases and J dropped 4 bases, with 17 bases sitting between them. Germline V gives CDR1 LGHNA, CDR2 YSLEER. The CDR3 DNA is TGCGCCAGCGCTCAAGGCTATACGGCCACTGAAGCTTTCTTT. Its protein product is CASAQGYTATEAFF.

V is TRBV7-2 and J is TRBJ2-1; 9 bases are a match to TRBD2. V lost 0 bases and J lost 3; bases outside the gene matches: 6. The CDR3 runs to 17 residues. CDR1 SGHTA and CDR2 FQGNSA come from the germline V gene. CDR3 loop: CASSLARSGGSYNEQFF. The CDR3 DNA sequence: TGTGCCAGCAGCTTAGCGCGGAGCGGGGGGAGCTACAATGAGCAGTTCTTC.

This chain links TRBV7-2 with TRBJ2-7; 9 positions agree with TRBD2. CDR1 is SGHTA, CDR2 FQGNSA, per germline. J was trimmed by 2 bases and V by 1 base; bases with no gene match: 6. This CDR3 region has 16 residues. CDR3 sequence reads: CASSLGTSGPTYEQYF. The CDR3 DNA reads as TGTGCCAGCAGCTTAGGTACTAGCGGGCCTACCTACGAGCAGTACTTC.

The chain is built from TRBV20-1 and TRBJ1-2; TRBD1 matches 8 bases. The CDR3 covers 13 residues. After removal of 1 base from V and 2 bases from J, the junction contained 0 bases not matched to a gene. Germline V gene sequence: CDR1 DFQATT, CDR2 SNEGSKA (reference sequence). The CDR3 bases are TGCAGTGCTAGAGGGGACAGGAACTATGGCTACACCTTC. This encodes CSARGDRNYGYTF.

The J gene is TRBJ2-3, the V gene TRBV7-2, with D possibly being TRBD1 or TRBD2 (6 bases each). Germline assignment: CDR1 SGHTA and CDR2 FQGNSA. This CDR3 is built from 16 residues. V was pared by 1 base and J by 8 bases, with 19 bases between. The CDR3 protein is CASSLGGTGRQATQYF. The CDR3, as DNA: TGTGCCAGCAGCTTAGGAGGGACTGGAAGACAGGCTACGCAGTATTTT.

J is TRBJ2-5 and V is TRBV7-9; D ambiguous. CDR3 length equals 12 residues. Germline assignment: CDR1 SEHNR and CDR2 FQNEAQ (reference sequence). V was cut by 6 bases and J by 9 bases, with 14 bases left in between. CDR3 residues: CASSLSLRAQYF. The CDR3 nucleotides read TGTGCCAGCAGTTTGAGCCTCAGAGCCCAGTACTTC.

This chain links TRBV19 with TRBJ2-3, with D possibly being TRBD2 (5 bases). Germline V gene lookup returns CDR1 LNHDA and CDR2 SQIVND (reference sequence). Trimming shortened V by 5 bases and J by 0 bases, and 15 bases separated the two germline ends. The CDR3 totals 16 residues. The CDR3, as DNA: TGTGCCAGTAGTCGGGAATCGGGCTATAGCACAGATACGCAGTATTTT. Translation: CASSRESGYSTDTQYF.

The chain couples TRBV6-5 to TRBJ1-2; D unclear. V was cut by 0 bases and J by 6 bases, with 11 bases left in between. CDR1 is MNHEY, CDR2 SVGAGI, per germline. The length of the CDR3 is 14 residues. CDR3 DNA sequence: TGTGCCAGCAGTTACTCGATGAATCCGGATGGCTACACCTTC. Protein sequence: CASSYSMNPDGYTF.

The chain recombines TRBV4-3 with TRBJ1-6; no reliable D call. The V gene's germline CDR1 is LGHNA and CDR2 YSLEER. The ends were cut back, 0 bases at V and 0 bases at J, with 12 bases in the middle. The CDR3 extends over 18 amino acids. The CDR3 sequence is CASSQDLASSSYNSPLHF. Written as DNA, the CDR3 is TGCGCCAGCAGCCAAGATCTGGCCTCTAGCTCCTATAATTCACCCCTCCACTTT.

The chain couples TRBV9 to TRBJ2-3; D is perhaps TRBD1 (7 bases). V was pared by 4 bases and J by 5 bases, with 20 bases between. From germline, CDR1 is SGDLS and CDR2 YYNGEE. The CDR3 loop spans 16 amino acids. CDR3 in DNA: TGTGCCAGCAGCCCTCGACAGGGAGGTTTAGGAGATACGCAGTATTTT. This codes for CASSPRQGGLGDTQYF.

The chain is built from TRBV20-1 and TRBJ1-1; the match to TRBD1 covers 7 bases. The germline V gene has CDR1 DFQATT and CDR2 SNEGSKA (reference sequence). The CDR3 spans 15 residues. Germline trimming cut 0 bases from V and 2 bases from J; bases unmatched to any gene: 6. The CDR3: CSARDTGTENTEAFF. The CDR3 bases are TGCAGTGCTAGAGATACCGGGACAGAAAACACTGAAGCTTTCTTT.

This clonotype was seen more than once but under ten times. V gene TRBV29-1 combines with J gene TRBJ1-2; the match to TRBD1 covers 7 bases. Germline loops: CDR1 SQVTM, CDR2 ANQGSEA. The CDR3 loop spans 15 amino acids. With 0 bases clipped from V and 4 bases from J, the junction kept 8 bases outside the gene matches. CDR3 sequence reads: CSVEDPQGVGYGYTF. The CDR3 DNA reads TGCAGCGTTGAAGATCCTCAGGGGGTGGGCTATGGCTACACCTTC.

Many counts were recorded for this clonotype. CDR3 in DNA: TGTGCCAGCAGTTCTACTCTTAATGAGCAGTTCTTC. As protein: CASSSTLNEQFF. This chain joins TRBV12-3 or TRBV12-4 and TRBJ2-1; D unclear. The CDR3 sequence is 12 residues long. The V end was cut by 4 bases, the J end by 7 bases, with 8 bases between.